These 29 T cell receptor beta chains were sequenced from one sample in a study of technical replicates of blood from a few donors. The table came from immunoSEQ multiplex PCR; TCRdb's copy has only in-frame clones and leaves some out. The data contain tens of thousands of clones, roughly 92% of them singletons. Material for sequencing was PBMCs. The receptors were sampled from a human donor in good health. Some clones in this sample may be carry-over from other donors' samples.

CDR3: CASSEVPSGGRYEQYF. CDR3 coding DNA: TGTGCCAGCAGTGAAGTCCCTAGCGGGGGACGCTACGAGCAGTACTTC. This chain uses TRBV6-1 with TRBJ2-7; TRBD2 agrees at 10 bases. The CDR3 loop spans 16 amino acids. From germline, CDR1 is MNHNS and CDR2 SASEGT. Germline trimming cut 1 base from V and 3 bases from J; bases unmatched to any gene: 6.

The chain is built from TRBV6-5 and TRBJ2-1; D is possibly TRBD2 (5 bases). V was cut by 6 bases and J by 3 bases, with 12 bases left in between. Germline V gene data show CDR1 as MNHEY and CDR2 as SVGAGI. The CDR3 sequence is 14 residues long. CDR3 in DNA: TGTGCCAGCAGACGGGGAGAACTCTACAATGAGCAGTTCTTC. This encodes CASRRGELYNEQFF.

This chain links TRBV7-9 with TRBJ2-1, with 9 bases lining up with TRBD2. Germline lookup yields CDR1 SEHNR and CDR2 FQNEAQ (reference sequence). The CDR3 sequence is 16 residues long. The junction had 15 bases not matched to a gene; V was cut back by 6 bases and J by 9 bases. CDR3 protein: CASSLPAGGRSAEQFF. Written as DNA, the CDR3 is TGTGCCAGCAGTCTCCCAGCGGGGGGCCGTAGTGCTGAGCAGTTCTTC.

This clone was found a few times. This sequence joins TRBV4-3 and TRBJ2-1; 8 bases match TRBD1. The CDR3 consists of 16 residues. Germline CDR1 LGHNA, CDR2 YSLEER. V lost 0 bases, J lost 4 bases, and 5 bases stayed unmatched. CDR3 nucleotides: TGCGCCAGCAGCCAAGACGGGCAGGGGGCATACAATGAGCAGTTCTTC. It translates to CASSQDGQGAYNEQFF.

The CDR3, as DNA: TGTGCCAGCAGCGAAACAGGGGCCTCCCCCGGGGAGCTGTTTTTT. It yields the protein CASSETGASPGELFF. The rearrangement links TRBV9 to TRBJ2-2, with TRBD1 identical over 7 bases. This CDR3 contains 15 residues. Trimming cost V 3 bases and J 6 bases; bases outside gene matches: 8. Looked up from germline, CDR1 is SGDLS and CDR2 is YYNGEE.

The chain combines TRBV7-2 with TRBJ1-1, with 7 bases matching TRBD1. Trimming at V came to 5 bases and at J to 5 bases, leaving 5 bases not matched to a gene. This CDR3 spans 13 amino acids. The V gene's germline CDR1 is SGHTA and CDR2 FQGNSA. CDR3 nucleotides: TGTGCCAGCAGCGGGCGGACAGGTACTGAAGCTTTCTTT. Translation gives CASSGRTGTEAFF.

The chain joins TRBV11-2 to TRBJ2-7; D is possibly TRBD2 (5 bases). V lost 3 bases to trimming and J lost 7 bases, with 16 bases between them. The CDR3 consists of 14 residues. Germline loops: CDR1 SGHAT, CDR2 FQNNGV. CDR3 coding DNA: TGTGCCAGCAGCTTCCGGGAACAAGCGAGGGAGCAGTACTTC. Translating gives CASSFREQAREQYF.

V and J are TRBV4-3 and TRBJ2-7; no clear D. Germline V gene sequence: CDR1 LGHNA, CDR2 YSLEER. V lost 1 base and J 1 base, leaving 11 bases between the germline ends. The CDR3 runs 15 residues. As DNA, the CDR3 is TGCGCCAGCAGCCAAGTCGTAGACGGGTCCTACGAGCAGTACTTC. As protein: CASSQVVDGSYEQYF.

J is TRBJ2-7 and V is TRBV5-1, with 11 bases identical to TRBD2. The CDR3 is 14 amino acids. The germline V gene has CDR1 SGHRS and CDR2 YFSETQ. J lost 4 bases, V lost 2 bases, and 2 bases had no gene match. CDR3 DNA: TGCGCCAGCAGCTTCACTAGCGGGGGTTACGAGCAGTACTTC. Encoded protein: CASSFTSGGYEQYF. Full variable domain (remainder filled in from reference TRBV5-1 and TRBJ2-7): KAGVTQTPRYLIKTRGQQVTLSCSPISGHRSVSWYQQTPGQGLQFLFEYFSETQRNKGNFPGRFSGRQFSNSRSEMNVSTLELGDSALYLCASSFTSGGYEQYFGPGTRLTVT.

This chain uses TRBV18 with TRBJ2-7, with 8 bases fitting TRBD2. V was pared by 3 bases and J by 3 bases, with 1 base of the junction left unmatched. The germline V gene encodes CDR1 KGHSH and CDR2 LQKENI. The CDR3 spans 13 residues. The CDR3 reads CASSPTSGYEQYF. CDR3 nucleotide sequence: TGTGCCAGCTCACCCACTAGCGGCTACGAGCAGTACTTC.

DNA of the CDR3: TGTGCCAGCAGCGTAGTGGGGGGGGACCCCTATGGCTACACCTTC. Translation: CASSVVGGDPYGYTF. The chain uses TRBV9 and TRBJ1-2; D is possibly TRBD1 (5 bases). Germline V CDR1 and CDR2: SGDLS, YYNGEE. The CDR3 has 15 amino acids. Trimming pared 0 bases from V and 4 bases from J, leaving 13 bases between.

This chain uses TRBV7-2 with TRBJ1-5, with TRBD1 identical over 8 bases. The CDR3 runs to 14 residues. Germline V lookup: CDR1 SGHTA, CDR2 FQGNSA. The ends lost 4 bases at V and 5 bases at J; junction bases unmatched: 4. CDR3 in DNA: TGTGCCAGCAGCTCTGGACAGGGATATCAGCCCCAGCATTTT. Amino acid sequence: CASSSGQGYQPQHF.

This chain's CDR3 is CASSGQVLGGPQHF. The CDR3, as DNA: TGTGCCAGCAGTGGACAGGTTCTTGGGGGGCCCCAGCATTTT. V is TRBV6-6 and J is TRBJ1-5; TRBD1 agrees at 7 bases. The CDR3 extends over 14 amino acids. The germline CDR1 and CDR2 sequences are MNHNY and SVGAGI (reference sequence). J gave up 9 bases and V 5 bases, and 10 bases lay outside the gene matches.

The chain couples TRBV4-1 to TRBJ1-2; TRBD1 agrees at 9 bases. Losses at the gene ends were 0 bases for V and 7 bases for J; bases not matched to a gene: 6. The germline V gene has CDR1 MGHRA and CDR2 YSYEKL. This CDR3 region has 15 residues. The CDR3 DNA is TGCGCCAGCAGCCAAGACCTGGGACAGGGTCTTGGCTACACCTTC. This gives the protein CASSQDLGQGLGYTF.

The rearrangement links TRBV18 to TRBJ2-7; 9 nucleotides align to TRBD2. The CDR3 length is 13 residues. V shed 3 bases and J 11 bases; nucleotides not matched to a gene: 8. The germline V gene encodes CDR1 KGHSH and CDR2 LQKENI. CDR3 coding DNA: TGTGCCAGCTCACCGGCTAGCGGGGACGCCAAGTACTTC. Protein: CASSPASGDAKYF.

The V call is TRBV7-6, the J call TRBJ1-5; TRBD1 aligns across 7 bases. Germline lookup yields CDR1 SGHVS and CDR2 FNYEAQ. The J segment lost 0 bases and the V segment lost 4 bases, leaving 9 bases of the junction unmatched. CDR3 size: 17 residues. The CDR3 nucleotides read TGTGCCAGCAGCTGTGACAGGGTCAGGAATAGCAATCAGCCCCAGCATTTT. As protein: CASSCDRVRNSNQPQHF. The full variable domain, its missing parts supplied by reference TRBV7-6 and TRBJ1-5, is GAGVSQSPRYKVTKRGQDVALRCDPISGHVSLYWYRQALGQGPEFLTYFNYEAQQDKSGLPNDRFSAERPEGSISTLTIQRTEQRDSAMYRCASSCDRVRNSNQPQHFGDGTRLSIL.

This chain connects TRBV5-1 to TRBJ2-3; 8 nucleotides agree with TRBD2. Unmatched junction bases numbered 16, after V lost 4 bases and J lost 6 bases. This CDR3 is 17 amino acids long. The germline CDR1 and CDR2 sequences are SGHRS and YFSETQ. The CDR3 bases are TGCGCCAGCAGCATGACTATGGGGGGCCGCGGGGGGGATACGCAGTATTTT. Translated, it gives CASSMTMGGRGGDTQYF.

Here the CDR3 reads CASSEDSQISGNTIYF. For the CDR3, the DNA is TGTGCCAGCAGTGAAGATTCTCAGATCTCTGGAAACACCATATATTTT. The chain couples TRBV6-1 to TRBJ1-3, with D hard to call. Per germline, CDR1 MNHNS and CDR2 SASEGT. The CDR3 length is 16 residues. V was cut by 1 base and J by 0 bases, with 10 bases left in between.

The CDR3 DNA is TGTGCCAGCAGTATCGGACAGGGGGCCGCCGATGAAGCTTTCTTT. Translating gives CASSIGQGAADEAFF. The V gene is TRBV6-5, the J gene TRBJ1-1; 11 bases map to TRBD1. Germline values: CDR1 MNHEY, CDR2 SVGAGI. The CDR3 length is 15 residues. V trimming: 5 bases; J trimming: 7 bases; junction bases outside the gene matches: 9.

This clone was counted once. V gene TRBV4-3 combines with J gene TRBJ2-7, with D perhaps matching TRBD2 (6 bases). The CDR3 has 18 residues. Germline V gene sequence: CDR1 LGHNA, CDR2 YSLEER. The germline V and J ends were trimmed by 0 bases and 5 bases, with 23 bases remaining between them. The CDR3 here is CASSQDSVGTFGEHEQYF. Here the CDR3 DNA reads TGCGCCAGCAGCCAAGATTCAGTAGGGACTTTCGGCGAGCACGAGCAGTACTTC.

The gene calls are TRBV9 and TRBJ2-2; D is possibly TRBD1 (5 bases). This CDR3 has 16 residues. Trimming removed 0 bases at V and 3 bases at J, with 12 bases between. Germline loops: CDR1 SGDLS, CDR2 YYNGEE. The DNA for the CDR3 is TGTGCCAGCAGCGTAGGGGCAGGGCCGGACACCGGGGAGCTGTTTTTT. Translated, it gives CASSVGAGPDTGELFF.

A single count supports this clone. The chain recombines TRBV7-2 with TRBJ2-2, with TRBD1 matching over 9 bases. V shed 2 bases, J shed 5 bases, and the junction held 3 bases outside the gene matches. Germline V lookup: CDR1 SGHTA, CDR2 FQGNSA. CDR3 length: 15 amino acids. The CDR3 here is CASSLIGTGTGELFF. CDR3 coding DNA: TGTGCCAGCAGCTTAATTGGGACAGGGACCGGGGAGCTGTTTTTT.

This chain connects TRBV9 to TRBJ2-3; the D gene is possibly TRBD2 (7 bases). The germline CDR1 and CDR2 sequences are SGDLS and YYNGEE. V lost 1 base, J lost 6 bases, and 15 bases lay in between. The CDR3 is made up of 15 amino acids. This CDR3 is CASSVRGGRPDTQYF. The CDR3 region has the DNA TGTGCCAGCAGCGTAAGGGGGGGCCGCCCGGATACGCAGTATTTT. Full variable domain (missing parts from reference TRBV9 and TRBJ2-3): DSGVTQTPKHLITATGQRVTLRCSPRSGDLSVYWYQQSLDQGLQFLIQYYNGEERAKGNILERFSAQQFPDLHSELNLSSLELGDSALYFCASSVRGGRPDTQYFGPGTRLTVL.

This clone was recorded only once. The rearrangement joins TRBV19 to TRBJ1-2; 7 nucleotides agree with TRBD1. Germline CDR1 is LNHDA and CDR2 is SQIVND (reference sequence). The CDR3 length is 17 residues. After removal of 3 bases from V and 8 bases from J, the junction contained 18 bases not matched to a gene. The chain's CDR3 is CASSIKLSRGRIGGYTF. In DNA, the CDR3 is TGTGCCAGTAGTATTAAACTGAGTAGGGGGCGCATCGGGGGCTACACCTTC.

CDR3 residues: CASSVVGSSGETQYF. The CDR3 bases are TGTGCCAGCAGCGTAGTGGGCTCCTCAGGGGAGACCCAGTACTTC. The chain couples TRBV9 to TRBJ2-5; possible D gene TRBD1, 5 bases. Deletions cut 0 bases from V and 5 bases from J, with 14 bases between. Looked up from germline, CDR1 is SGDLS and CDR2 is YYNGEE. CDR3 length: 15 amino acids.

The J gene is TRBJ2-1, the V gene TRBV6-1; D perhaps matches TRBD2 (7 bases). Germline CDR1 MNHNS, CDR2 SASEGT. V lost 6 bases, J lost 3 bases, and 15 bases lay in between. This CDR3 spans 15 amino acids. This chain's CDR3 is CASRAGASGYNEQFF. The CDR3 bases are TGTGCCAGCAGGGCAGGGGCTAGCGGCTACAATGAGCAGTTCTTC.

The chain combines TRBV11-2 with TRBJ1-1; D may be TRBD1 (5 bases). The germline V and J ends were trimmed by 5 bases and 1 base, with 11 bases remaining between them. The CDR3 consists of 14 residues. Germline V CDR1 and CDR2: SGHAT, FQNNGV. The chain's CDR3 is CASSTIRENTEAFF. CDR3 in DNA: TGTGCCAGCAGCACAATCAGGGAGAACACTGAAGCTTTCTTT.

The chain has TRBV19 and TRBJ2-7, with 9 bases that match TRBD1. Germline V gene data show CDR1 as LNHDA and CDR2 as SQIVND (reference sequence). The CDR3 sequence is 15 residues long. J was trimmed by 6 bases and V by 5 bases; bases with no gene match: 11. The CDR3 sequence is CASSAGTGSVVEQYF. The CDR3 nucleotides are TGTGCCAGTAGTGCAGGGACAGGGTCGGTAGTCGAGCAGTACTTC.

J is TRBJ2-2 and V is TRBV9; TRBD2 is a possible D gene (5 bases). CDR3 length equals 15 residues. Trimming left V 3 bases short and J 4 bases short, with 13 bases between. The V gene's germline CDR1 is SGDLS and CDR2 YYNGEE. The CDR3 DNA reads as TGTGCCAGCAGCGATCGGACTGGATTCACCGGGGAGCTGTTTTTT. Residues: CASSDRTGFTGELFF.